This TCR beta chain comes out of a study of identical twins. Study-wide results and limits: For cord blood, abundant beta clonotypes had fewer insertions, unlike memory repertoires, which showed none. It was possible that invariant MAIT and iNKT cells partly confounded the zero-insertion analyses. Models underestimated how often monozygotic twins shared out-of-frame TCR alpha.

This CDR3 is 12 amino acids long. Germline values: CDR1 SQVTM, CDR2 ANQGSEA. Trimming removed 6 bases from V and 10 bases from J, with 18 bases in between. At least ten counts were recorded for this clonotype. The antigen is not known. MiXCR, run by TCRdb on the 5' RACE reads, gives a single entry per CDR3 protein. The sample yields around 300,000 distinct CDR3 sequences, roughly 8.6% seen once. Separately, the same data were catalogued under a study of yellow fever vaccine responses in identical twins. That source reports: Twins showed a vaccine T cell response that reportedly seemed partly convergent, partly personalized.

Sequenced material: memory (CD45RO+) T cells sorted from blood. This sequence was found in a woman aged 18-29 years in good health. The rearrangement uses TRBV29-1 and TRBJ1-1; tentative D call: TRBD1 (5 bases). Here the CDR3 DNA reads TGCAGCGTGAAGGGGATCGGGTTGGGAGCTTTCTTT. This codes for CSVKGIGLGAFF.